This T cell receptor beta chain derives from a study of early stage breast cancer tumors. Study background: ER+/PR+/HER2- status applied to about 70% of the 16 invasive breast tumors. Samples were sequenced at 9 to 10-fold average coverage.

General observations from the study: In most of the 16 patients, blood comparison separated tumor from normal breast.

The table came from immunoSEQ multiplex PCR; TCRdb's copy has only in-frame clones and leaves some out. The sample includes 45,000 to 60,000 clones, 90% to 95% of them seen just once. V gave up 4 bases and J gave up 3 bases, with 19 bases separating them. The V gene's germline CDR1 is WNHNN and CDR2 SYGVQD (reference sequence). This CDR3 is 16 amino acids long. Regarding this clone: Its antigen is still unknown.

The TCR was taken from an older person with breast cancer. The chain has TRBV10-1 and TRBJ2-7; D is perhaps TRBD1 (6 bases). The source material was blood. The DNA of the CDR3 is TGCGCCAGCAGTGGAGCAGGGGCTAACCCACTCTACGAGCAGTACTTC. This gives the protein CASSGAGANPLYEQYF.